A selection of T cell receptor beta chains follows, all from one sample in a study of T-cell memory formation after mild COVID-19. TCRdb processed the 5' RACE reads anew with MiXCR; each CDR3 protein has one entry. Here the sample spans approximately 480,000 distinct CDR3 sequences, about 20% being singletons. The sequenced material came from PBMCs or a T cell subset sorted from them (not recorded which). The source of these receptors is an adult woman who had mild COVID-19 (a few samples of this study predate the infection). Cell type and time point are not known. CDR3s include the opening cysteine and the closing phenylalanine or tryptophan. Each record gives: V gene, J gene, clone size, D gene, CDR3 protein, CDR3 DNA. The D gene is left open where the match is weak. A row's size may be missing; if present it is once, few, many or a size class.

>TRBV5-1|TRBJ1-4|NA|NA
CASGEGLGNEKLFF
TGCGCCAGCGGTGAGGGCCTCGGTAATGAAAAACTGTTTTTT
>TRBV7-8|TRBJ2-7|NA|NA
CASSLVPGGEQYF
TGTGCCAGCAGCTTAGTTCCAGGTGGCGAGCAGTACTTC
>TRBV5-1|TRBJ2-3|NA|NA
CASSLVGMADTQYF
TGCGCCAGCAGCTTGGTAGGGATGGCAGATACGCAGTATTTT
>TRBV15|TRBJ2-5|NA|TRBD2
CATSGGGDQETQYF
TGTGCCACCAGCGGGGGAGGGGATCAAGAGACCCAGTACTTC
>TRBV29-1|TRBJ2-7|NA|TRBD1
CSAGTGADEQYF
TGCAGCGCCGGGACAGGGGCGGACGAGCAGTACTTC
>TRBV19|TRBJ1-1|NA|NA
CAVMVSLNTEAFF
TGTGCCGTAATGGTAAGCCTGAACACTGAAGCTTTCTTT
>TRBV27|TRBJ2-1|NA|TRBD1
CASSRIPGQTAYNEQFF
TGTGCCAGCAGTCGCATCCCGGGACAGACGGCTTACAATGAGCAGTTCTTC
>TRBV15|TRBJ2-2|few|NA
CATSRDRGFGELFF
TGTGCCACCAGCAGAGATCGGGGGTTCGGGGAGCTGTTTTTT
>TRBV7-9|TRBJ2-4|NA|NA
CASSLNPKTDQWPGIQYF
TGTGCCAGCAGCTTAAATCCCAAGACAGACCAATGGCCTGGCATTCAGTACTTC
>TRBV25-1|TRBJ2-7|NA|NA
CASSEVLTYEQYF
TGTGCCAGCAGCGAGGTCCTTACCTACGAGCAGTACTTC
>TRBV7-9|TRBJ1-4|few|TRBD1
CASSFPHQGAREKLFF
TGTGCCAGCAGCTTCCCCCATCAGGGGGCGCGTGAAAAACTGTTTTTT
>TRBV6-2/TRBV6-3|TRBJ2-3|NA|TRBD1
CASSRGQTLTDTQYF
TGTGCCAGCAGCAGGGGACAGACCCTCACAGATACGCAGTATTTT
>TRBV4-3|TRBJ2-7|many|NA
CASSQPGAYEQYF
TGCGCCAGCAGCCAACCGGGAGCCTACGAGCAGTACTTC
>TRBV24-1|TRBJ2-1|NA|TRBD1
CATSQQGNYNEQFF
TGTGCCACCAGTCAACAGGGGAACTACAATGAGCAGTTCTTC
>TRBV5-1|TRBJ2-7|few|NA
CASSPLGEQYF
TGCGCCAGCAGCCCCCTCGGAGAGCAGTACTTC
>TRBV12-3/TRBV12-4|TRBJ1-2|NA|NA
CASSPTLLGYTF
TGTGCCAGCAGCCCAACCTTACTGGGCTACACCTTC
>TRBV5-1|TRBJ2-1|NA|NA
CASMGHNEQFF
TGCGCCAGCATGGGCCACAATGAGCAGTTCTTC
>TRBV5-1|TRBJ1-1|few|NA
CASSLERQLNTEAFF
TGCGCCAGCAGCTTGGAAAGACAGCTGAACACTGAAGCTTTCTTT
>TRBV4-1|TRBJ2-3|few|NA
CASSQVIGRRHTDTQYF
TGCGCCAGCAGCCAAGTTATCGGCAGGAGACACACAGATACGCAGTATTTT
>TRBV7-2|TRBJ1-1|NA|NA
CASSLEGGLTEAFF
TGTGCCAGCAGCTTAGAGGGGGGCCTCACTGAAGCTTTCTTT
>TRBV24-1|TRBJ2-3|NA|NA
CATSDPGPARDTQYF
TGTGCCACCAGTGATCCCGGACCAGCAAGAGATACGCAGTATTTT
>TRBV6-1|TRBJ2-3|many|NA
CASFLGGPGDTQYF
TGTGCCAGCTTCCTGGGGGGGCCAGGAGATACGCAGTATTTT
>TRBV7-9|TRBJ2-1|few|TRBD2
CASSQLRGGGDEQFF
TGTGCCAGCAGCCAACTACGCGGGGGGGGCGATGAGCAGTTCTTC
>TRBV5-1|TRBJ2-7|NA|TRBD2
CASSHNVAGASYEQYF
TGCGCCAGCAGCCATAACGTAGCGGGAGCTTCCTACGAGCAGTACTTC
>TRBV6-5|TRBJ2-7|NA|NA
CASSYSVAGTLYEQYF
TGTGCCAGCAGTTACTCGGTGGCCGGGACCCTTTACGAGCAGTACTTC
>TRBV6-1|TRBJ1-1|NA|NA
CASSDPPGPEAFF
TGTGCCAGCAGCGATCCTCCGGGACCTGAAGCTTTCTTT
>TRBV5-5|TRBJ1-2|few|TRBD1
CASSSGQGQFHGYTF
TGTGCCAGCAGCTCGGGACAGGGACAGTTCCATGGCTACACCTTC
>TRBV12-3/TRBV12-4|TRBJ2-3|few|NA
CASSLAASLDTQYF
TGTGCCAGCAGTTTGGCAGCTTCCTTAGATACGCAGTATTTT
>TRBV2|TRBJ2-6|NA|NA
CASSDSGTGANVLTF
TGTGCCAGCAGTGATTCAGGGACTGGGGCCAACGTCCTGACTTTC
>TRBV6-6|TRBJ1-5|many|NA
CASSYFQGNQPQHF
TGTGCCAGCAGTTACTTTCAGGGTAATCAGCCCCAGCATTTT
>TRBV5-1|TRBJ2-3|NA|NA
CASSLAQGPRTDTQYF
TGCGCCAGCAGCTTGGCGCAGGGACCACGCACAGATACGCAGTATTTT
>TRBV30|TRBJ2-1|NA|NA
CASDAGTHNEQFF
TGTGCCTCTGATGCCGGGACTCACAATGAGCAGTTCTTC
>TRBV7-7|TRBJ2-5|few|TRBD2
CASSFSAGGETQYF
TGTGCTAGCAGCTTCTCGGCGGGAGGAGAGACCCAGTACTTC
>TRBV7-2|TRBJ2-5|NA|TRBD2
CASSSNPGGAGETQYF
TGTGCCAGCAGCTCCAATCCCGGGGGGGCGGGGGAGACCCAGTACTTC
>TRBV5-5|TRBJ2-1|few|NA
CASSLTGTTSEQFF
TGTGCCAGCAGCTTGACCGGGACGACAAGTGAGCAGTTCTTC
>TRBV11-2|TRBJ1-1|many|NA
CASSLFRALEAFF
TGTGCCAGCAGCTTATTCCGGGCCCTAGAAGCTTTCTTT
>TRBV24-1|TRBJ2-1|NA|TRBD1
CATSDTRTGADEQFF
TGTGCCACCAGTGATACTAGGACAGGGGCCGATGAGCAGTTCTTC
>TRBV3-1|TRBJ2-7|few|TRBD2
CASSHTSGGAYEQYF
TGTGCCAGCAGCCATACTAGCGGGGGGGCCTACGAGCAGTACTTC
>TRBV25-1|TRBJ1-6|few|NA
CASSEGGYNSPLHF
TGTGCCAGCAGTGAGGGGGGTTATAATTCACCCCTCCACTTT
>TRBV13|TRBJ2-7|NA|TRBD2
CASRASGRGAYEQYF
TGTGCCAGCAGAGCTAGCGGGAGAGGGGCCTACGAGCAGTACTTC
>TRBV12-3/TRBV12-4|TRBJ2-1|NA|NA
CASSDLARGFF
TGTGCCAGCAGTGACTTGGCCAGGGGATTCTTC
>TRBV12-3/TRBV12-4|TRBJ2-1|many|NA
CASSLTIGGNEQFF
TGTGCCAGCAGTTTAACAATAGGGGGCAATGAGCAGTTCTTC
>TRBV4-2|TRBJ2-3|many|TRBD2
CASSPESGNKDTQYF
TGTGCCAGCAGCCCGGAGAGCGGGAACAAAGATACGCAGTATTTT
>TRBV4-1|TRBJ2-1|many|TRBD2
CASSLRTSGRADEQFF
TGCGCCAGCAGCTTACGGACTAGCGGGAGGGCTGATGAACAGTTCTTC
>TRBV12-3/TRBV12-4|TRBJ2-7|few|TRBD1
CASSPSTGPYEQYF
TGTGCCAGCAGTCCTTCGACAGGGCCCTACGAGCAGTACTTC
>TRBV19|TRBJ1-5|few|NA
CASSIEGRPQHF
TGTGCCAGTAGTATAGAAGGACGACCCCAGCATTTT
>TRBV7-2|TRBJ1-1|NA|NA
CASSSRGPGRTEAFF
TGTGCCAGCAGCTCCCGAGGGCCAGGGAGGACTGAAGCTTTCTTT
>TRBV7-2|TRBJ2-7|NA|TRBD1
CASSLAPGGRNYEQYF
TGTGCCAGCAGCTTAGCTCCAGGGGGCCGCAACTACGAGCAGTACTTC
>TRBV5-4|TRBJ2-4|few|TRBD1
CASSPGQAIAKNIQYF
TGTGCCAGCAGCCCGGGACAGGCGATAGCCAAAAACATTCAGTACTTC